These 14 T cell receptor beta chains share one sample of origin, sequenced in a study of cytomegalovirus exposure and HLA in healthy donors. Amplification used 60 Vbeta primers and 13 Jbeta primers. Libraries were prepared by immunoSEQ multiplex PCR; TCRdb keeps only in-frame clonotypes and omits some of them. The sample holds some 200,000 clones. Specimen: PBMCs. The receptors stem from a man aged 25 to 40 in good health and CMV-seronegative.

The chain uses TRBV18 and TRBJ2-1; TRBD1 matches at 8 bases. There are 15 residues in the CDR3. The germline V gene encodes CDR1 KGHSH and CDR2 LQKENI. Germline trimming cut 0 bases from V and 3 bases from J; bases unmatched to any gene: 1. The DNA for the CDR3 is TGTGCCAGCTCACCACCTACAGGGGGCTACAATGAGCAGTTCTTC. It is translated as CASSPPTGGYNEQFF.

V usage is TRBV10-3 and J usage is TRBJ2-3; 8 bases match TRBD2. The junction had 15 bases not matched to a gene; V was cut back by 8 bases and J by 2 bases. This CDR3 is built from 17 residues. In germline, CDR1 is ENHRY, CDR2 SYGVKD. DNA of the CDR3: TGTGCCATCGCTGGCGGGGGGTTCGGCGTTCTCACAGATACGCAGTATTTT. Protein: CAIAGGGFGVLTDTQYF.

CDR3 residues: CASSQEGAAYNSPLHF. In DNA form, the CDR3 reads TGCGCCAGCAGCCAAGAAGGGGCCGCTTATAATTCACCCCTCCACTTT. The genes are TRBV4-1 and TRBJ1-6; a possible D gene is TRBD1 (5 bases). Germline lookup yields CDR1 MGHRA and CDR2 YSYEKL. V dropped 0 bases and J dropped 4 bases, with 10 bases sitting between them. This CDR3 has 16 amino acids.

V usage is TRBV19 and J usage is TRBJ2-7; no clear D. V lost 1 base and J 0 bases, leaving 19 bases between the germline ends. Germline CDR1 is LNHDA and CDR2 is SQIVND (reference sequence). CDR3 length: 18 residues. CDR3 amino acids: CASSIVGRQTSSSYEQYF. The CDR3 coding sequence is TGTGCCAGTAGTATAGTAGGCAGGCAGACCTCGAGCTCCTACGAGCAGTACTTC.

The genes are TRBV10-1 and TRBJ2-5; 12 bases match TRBD2. The last part of the DNA fits TRBJ2-7 better; the J call may be wrong. The CDR3 totals 19 residues. Germline lookup yields CDR1 WNHNN and CDR2 SYGVQD (reference sequence). CDR3 loop: CASSGSTSGGGGGSYEQYF. Here the CDR3 DNA reads TGCGCCAGCAGTGGTTCGACTAGCGGGGGCGGAGGGGGGTCCTACGAGCAGTACTTC.

The rearrangement links TRBV10-2 to TRBJ1-5; 10 bases are shared with TRBD1. The length of the CDR3 is 19 residues. V shed 5 bases, J shed 2 bases, and the junction held 15 bases outside the gene matches. Germline CDR1 WSHSY, CDR2 SAAADI. This CDR3 reads CASSTPGTGAGFGNQPQHF. CDR3 DNA sequence: TGCGCCAGCAGTACTCCCGGGACAGGGGCGGGTTTCGGCAATCAGCCCCAGCATTTT.

This rearrangement joins TRBV9 to TRBJ2-3; 7 positions agree with TRBD2. Trimming removed 0 bases from V and 4 bases from J; junction bases left unmatched: 8. Germline-derived CDR1 and CDR2 are SGDLS and YYNGEE. This CDR3 spans 16 amino acids. This CDR3 reads CASSVGDGGRSDTQYF. CDR3 nucleotide sequence: TGTGCCAGCAGCGTAGGGGACGGGGGGAGATCAGATACGCAGTATTTT.

This chain uses TRBV6-6 with TRBJ2-3, with 11 nucleotides matching TRBD2. The V gene's germline CDR1 is MNHNY and CDR2 SVGAGI (reference sequence). The CDR3 loop spans 15 amino acids. With 5 bases clipped from V and 5 bases from J, the junction kept 6 bases outside the gene matches. The CDR3 reads CASSPTSGVQDTQYF. The CDR3, as DNA: TGTGCCAGCAGTCCGACTAGCGGGGTCCAAGATACGCAGTATTTT.

The chain employs TRBV10-1 and TRBJ1-1; tentative D call: TRBD1 (6 bases). The ends were cut back, 0 bases at V and 6 bases at J, with 14 bases in the middle. Germline-derived CDR1 and CDR2 are WNHNN and SYGVQD (reference sequence). The CDR3 extends over 15 amino acids. CDR3 amino acids: CASSESKGGAAEAFF. As DNA, the CDR3 is TGCGCCAGCAGTGAGTCGAAGGGGGGGGCGGCTGAAGCTTTCTTT.

The rearrangement uses TRBV11-3 and TRBJ2-1; D uncertain. The germline V and J ends were trimmed by 1 base and 5 bases, with 6 bases remaining between them. The CDR3 runs to 13 residues. Germline-derived CDR1 and CDR2 are SGHNT and YENEEA. Here the CDR3 reads CASSLAQNNEQFF. CDR3 in DNA: TGTGCCAGCAGCTTAGCTCAGAACAATGAGCAGTTCTTC.

On this clone itself: The sample has other DNA sequences that encode this CDR3 too. The chain has TRBV7-2 and TRBJ1-4; a possible D gene is TRBD1 (5 bases). Germline V CDR1 and CDR2: SGHTA, FQGNSA. V shed 1 base and J shed 2 bases, with 8 bases lying between them. The CDR3 length is 15 residues. CDR3: CASSLVGATNEKLFF. CDR3 in DNA: TGTGCCAGCAGCTTAGTTGGGGCGACTAATGAAAAACTGTTTTTT. Full variable domain (rest looked up from reference TRBV7-2 and TRBJ1-4): GAGVSQSPSNKVTEKGKDVELRCDPISGHTALYWYRQSLGQGLEFLIYFQGNSAPDKSGLPSDRFSAERTGGSVSTLTIQRTQQEDSAVYLCASSLVGATNEKLFFGSGTQLSVL.

The chain links TRBV11-3 to TRBJ2-7; 8 nucleotides match TRBD2. The CDR3 sequence is 15 residues long. J was trimmed by 2 bases and V by 3 bases; bases with no gene match: 6. Germline CDR1 is SGHNT and CDR2 is YENEEA. The CDR3 sequence: CASSFSGGPAYEQYF. The CDR3, as DNA: TGTGCCAGCAGCTTCAGCGGGGGCCCCGCCTACGAGCAGTACTTC.

This chain joins TRBV25-1 and TRBJ1-1, with no clear D. V was cut by 4 bases and J by 2 bases, with 11 bases left in between. CDR3 length: 14 amino acids. Germline loops: CDR1 MGHDK, CDR2 SYGVNS. The CDR3: CASSAYLENTEAFF. As DNA, the CDR3 is TGTGCCAGCAGTGCCTACCTTGAAAACACTGAAGCTTTCTTT.

The V and J genes are TRBV11-1 and TRBJ2-4; 9 positions match TRBD2. Trimming at V came to 5 bases and at J to 5 bases, leaving 10 bases not matched to a gene. This CDR3 comprises 16 residues. The germline V gene encodes CDR1 SGHAT and CDR2 FQDESV (reference sequence). CDR3 in amino acids: CASSLLAGKLQNIQYF. The CDR3 DNA follows: TGTGCCAGCAGCCTCCTAGCGGGAAAGCTCCAAAACATTCAGTACTTC.